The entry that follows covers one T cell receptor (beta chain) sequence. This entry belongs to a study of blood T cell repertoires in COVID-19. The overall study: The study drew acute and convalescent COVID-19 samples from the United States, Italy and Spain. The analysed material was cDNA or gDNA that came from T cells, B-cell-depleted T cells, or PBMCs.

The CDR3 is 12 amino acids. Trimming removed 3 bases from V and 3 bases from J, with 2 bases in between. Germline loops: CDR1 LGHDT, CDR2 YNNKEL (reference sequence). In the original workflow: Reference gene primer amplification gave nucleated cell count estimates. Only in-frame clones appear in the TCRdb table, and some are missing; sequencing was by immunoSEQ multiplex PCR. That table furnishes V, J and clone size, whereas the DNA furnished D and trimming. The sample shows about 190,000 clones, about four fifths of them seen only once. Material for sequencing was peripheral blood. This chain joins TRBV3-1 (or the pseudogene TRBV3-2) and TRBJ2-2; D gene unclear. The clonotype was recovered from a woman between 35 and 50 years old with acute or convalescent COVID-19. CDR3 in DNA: TGTGCCAGCAGCCACTACACCGGGGAGCTGTTTTTT. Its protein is CASSHYTGELFF.